These 27 T cell receptor beta chains share one sample of origin, sequenced in a study of beta chain features in type 1 diabetes. Expressed TCRB transcripts were sequenced because the entire RNA isolate underwent reverse transcription. Profiled with immunoSEQ multiplex PCR; TCRdb holds only in-frame clones, not every one. The table includes about 230,000 clones, around 15% detected once. Antigens for these TCRs are unknown. Study-level findings and limits: Shorter TCRB CDR3s, moderately but significantly so, were found in Type 1 diabetes patients in all four CD4+ subsets.

Sample: naive CD4+ T cells from blood. These receptors all stem from a man younger than 45 with type 1 diabetes.

V is TRBV7-2 and J is TRBJ1-2, with D uncertain. The V gene lost 4 bases and the J gene lost 4 bases, with 10 bases spanning the gap. The CDR3 runs 13 residues. Germline values: CDR1 SGHTA, CDR2 FQGNSA. For the CDR3, the DNA is TGTGCCAGCAGCTCGCCCGGGCCCTATGGCTACACCTTC. Amino acids: CASSSPGPYGYTF.

V is TRBV28 and J is TRBJ2-2, with D possibly being TRBD2 (5 bases). This CDR3 comprises 13 residues. Germline V gives CDR1 MDHEN, CDR2 SYDVKM. Deletions cut 6 bases from V and 8 bases from J, with 13 bases between. CDR3 sequence (DNA): TGTGCCAGCAGCCCTGGACTCCCTGGGGAGCTGTTTTTT. Residues: CASSPGLPGELFF.

This clone was seen a few times. The chain joins TRBV28 to TRBJ2-5; D gene uncertain. V lost 7 bases and J lost 3, with 15 bases in between. CDR3 length: 14 residues. In germline, CDR1 is MDHEN, CDR2 SYDVKM. For the CDR3, the DNA is TGTGCCAGCACCCGCGACCGCCTTAAAGAGACCCAGTACTTC. Translation: CASTRDRLKETQYF.

The rearrangement links TRBV5-1 to TRBJ2-5; TRBD2 is a possible D gene (5 bases). Trimming left V 4 bases short and J 5 bases short, with 9 bases between. CDR3 size: 12 residues. The germline gives CDR1 SGHRS, CDR2 YFSETQ. CDR3 loop: CASSMGAETQYF. DNA of the CDR3: TGCGCCAGCAGCATGGGAGCGGAGACCCAGTACTTC.

The chain couples TRBV30 to TRBJ2-7; perhaps TRBD1 as D (6 bases). V was pared by 0 bases and J by 7 bases, with 13 bases between. The CDR3 extends over 13 amino acids. Germline V gene data show CDR1 as GTSNPN and CDR2 as SVGIG (reference sequence). CDR3 in amino acids: CAWSVIQGGEQYF. CDR3 bases: TGTGCCTGGAGTGTAATACAGGGTGGGGAGCAGTACTTC.

Only a few counts were recorded for this clone. The rearrangement uses TRBV4-3 and TRBJ2-3, with 10 bases that match TRBD2. The junction had 8 bases not matched to a gene; V was cut back by 0 bases and J by 5 bases. There are 17 residues in the CDR3. Looked up from germline, CDR1 is LGHNA and CDR2 is YSLEER. The DNA for the CDR3 is TGCGCCAGCAGCCAAGAGGCTAGCGGGAGTTTTAAAGATACGCAGTATTTT. It encodes CASSQEASGSFKDTQYF.

CDR3 sequence: CASSEASGDQPQHF. The DNA of the CDR3 is TGTGCCAGCAGTGAAGCATCGGGGGATCAGCCCCAGCATTTT. The chain joins TRBV6-1 to TRBJ1-5, with D tentatively TRBD1 (5 bases). There are 14 residues in the CDR3. Germline CDR1 reads MNHNS; CDR2 reads SASEGT. Trimming left V 0 bases short and J 5 bases short, with 8 bases between.

This clone was recorded a few times. J is TRBJ1-5 and V is TRBV9; 9 bases align to TRBD1. V shed 0 bases, J shed 2 bases, and the junction held 0 bases outside the gene matches. The CDR3 runs 15 residues. Germline lookup yields CDR1 SGDLS and CDR2 YYNGEE. As DNA, the CDR3 is TGTGCCAGCAGCGTAGGACAGGGGGGCAATCAGCCCCAGCATTTT. This sequence encodes CASSVGQGGNQPQHF.

V usage is TRBV7-6 and J usage is TRBJ1-5; TRBD1 matches at 12 bases. The V gene end was trimmed by 0 bases and the J gene end by 7 bases; junction bases not matched to a gene: 7. CDR1 and CDR2 from the germline V gene are SGHVS and FNYEAQ. CDR3 length: 17 residues. CDR3 loop: CASSLALGQGAKQPQHF. In DNA, the CDR3 is TGTGCCAGCAGCTTAGCTTTGGGACAGGGGGCGAAACAGCCCCAGCATTTT.

This clone was observed a handful of times. The rearrangement links TRBV5-6 to TRBJ2-3; 8 nucleotides align to TRBD2. The CDR3 is made up of 14 amino acids. Germline CDR1 and CDR2: SGHDT and YYEEEE. The trim removed 4 bases at V and 3 bases at J, leaving 4 bases unmatched. The CDR3 nucleotides are TGTGCCAGCAGCACGGGAGGGCCTACAGATACGCAGTATTTT. This sequence encodes CASSTGGPTDTQYF.

In this sample, this clone turned up a few times. The rearrangement links TRBV11-2 to TRBJ2-6; D gene unclear. The V end was cut by 5 bases, the J end by 0 bases, with 5 bases between. The CDR3 loop spans 14 amino acids. CDR1 is SGHAT and CDR2 is FQNNGV in the germline V gene. The CDR3, as DNA: TGTGCCAGCAGCACCACCTCTGGGGCCAACGTCCTGACTTTC. Its translation is CASSTTSGANVLTF.

The chain couples TRBV11-1 to TRBJ2-7; TRBD1 is a possible D gene (5 bases). The ends were cut back, 5 bases at V and 0 bases at J, with 11 bases in the middle. Germline CDR1 reads SGHAT; CDR2 reads FQDESV (reference sequence). CDR3 length: 14 amino acids. CDR3 loop: CASSKGRSSYEQYF. CDR3 nucleotide sequence: TGTGCCAGCAGCAAGGGGCGGAGCTCCTACGAGCAGTACTTC.

The sample holds a few counts of this clone. The rearrangement links TRBV29-1 to TRBJ2-7, with 8 bases identical to TRBD1. The CDR3 runs to 14 residues. Unmatched junction bases numbered 11, after V lost 4 bases and J lost 6 bases. Germline assignment: CDR1 SQVTM and CDR2 ANQGSEA. Here the CDR3 DNA reads TGCAGCGTTGGGCCGGGACAGGCAGCCAGCGAGCAGTACTTC. The encoded protein is CSVGPGQAASEQYF.

V gene TRBV30 combines with J gene TRBJ1-1, with D hard to call. Germline loops: CDR1 GTSNPN, CDR2 SVGIG (reference sequence). CDR3 size: 13 residues. V was trimmed by 0 bases and J by 7 bases, leaving 12 bases between them. This chain's CDR3 is CAWSVPQAGEAFF. The DNA of the CDR3 is TGTGCCTGGAGTGTACCTCAGGCTGGTGAAGCTTTCTTT.

This clone was found a few times. J is TRBJ2-5 and V is TRBV14, with 12 bases matching TRBD2. V was pared by 3 bases and J by 5 bases, with 4 bases of the junction left unmatched. The germline CDR1 and CDR2 sequences are SGHDN and FVKESK. The CDR3 covers 15 residues. CDR3 amino acids: CASSQTSGSWETQYF. CDR3 in DNA: TGTGCCAGCAGCCAGACTAGCGGGAGCTGGGAGACCCAGTACTTC.

This clone was observed a few times. This rearrangement joins TRBV13 to TRBJ2-2, with 14 bases identical to TRBD2. Germline CDR1 reads PRHDT; CDR2 reads FYEKMQ (reference sequence). The junction had 4 bases not matched to a gene; V was cut back by 4 bases and J by 6 bases. CDR3 length equals 16 residues. The CDR3 DNA reads as TGTGCCAGCAGCTCCCGGACTAGCGGGAGGCCCGGGGAGCTGTTTTTT. This translates into CASSSRTSGRPGELFF.

CDR3 coding DNA: TGCAGCGCCCTCGGGACCGTGAACACCGGGGAGCTGTTTTTT. The encoded protein is CSALGTVNTGELFF. The rearrangement joins TRBV29-1 to TRBJ2-2, with D perhaps matching TRBD1 or TRBD2 (5 bases each). V lost 7 bases, J lost 1 base, and 13 bases lay in between. Germline V gene lookup returns CDR1 SQVTM and CDR2 ANQGSEA. The CDR3 has 14 amino acids.

This clone was seen only a few times. V is TRBV2 and J is TRBJ2-3; maybe TRBD2 (5 bases). V lost 4 bases and J lost 6, with 20 bases in between. CDR3 length equals 16 residues. The germline gives CDR1 SNHLY, CDR2 FYNNEI. CDR3 loop: CASSGLVIGRGDTQYF. As DNA, the CDR3 is TGTGCCAGCAGTGGGCTAGTCATCGGGCGCGGGGATACGCAGTATTTT.

This chain connects TRBV5-1 to TRBJ2-5, with D possibly matching TRBD2 (6 bases). This CDR3 spans 13 amino acids. The germline V gene has CDR1 SGHRS and CDR2 YFSETQ. Deletions cut 4 bases from V and 5 bases from J, with 12 bases between. CDR3 amino acids: CASSQPGGETQYF. CDR3 nucleotide sequence: TGCGCCAGCAGCCAGCCTGGAGGGGAGACCCAGTACTTC.

This clone has only a few counts. The chain recombines TRBV7-9 with TRBJ2-2; D is ambiguous. The CDR3 contains 13 residues. Trimming left V 2 bases short and J 2 bases short, with 3 bases between. Germline V gene data show CDR1 as SEHNR and CDR2 as FQNEAQ (reference sequence). CDR3 DNA: TGTGCCAGCAGCTTAAGAAACACCGGGGAGCTGTTTTTT. This gives the protein CASSLRNTGELFF.

This clone was found a few times. CDR3 nucleotide sequence: TGTGCCAGCAGCTTAAGGGGAGGGGAGAAAAACATTCAGTACTTC. It specifies CASSLRGGEKNIQYF. The chain has TRBV7-3 and TRBJ2-4; TRBD2 matches at 7 bases. The ends lost 1 base at V and 4 bases at J; junction bases unmatched: 4. Germline CDR1 SGHTA, CDR2 FQGTGA. This CDR3 has 15 amino acids.

This clone has only a few counts. J is TRBJ2-5 and V is TRBV9; D may match TRBD1 or TRBD2 (6 bases each). The germline CDR1 and CDR2 sequences are SGDLS and YYNGEE. The ends were cut back, 3 bases at V and 5 bases at J, with 11 bases in the middle. This CDR3 is built from 13 residues. The CDR3: CASSEAGGETQYF. As DNA, the CDR3 is TGTGCCAGCAGCGAGGCCGGGGGCGAGACCCAGTACTTC.

V gene TRBV30 combines with J gene TRBJ2-5, with D uncertain. Germline V gene lookup returns CDR1 GTSNPN and CDR2 SVGIG (reference sequence). V shed 1 base and J shed 2 bases, with 8 bases lying between them. CDR3 length: 13 amino acids. The DNA of the CDR3 is TGTGCCTGGAGTGGCTCGGCACAAGAGACCCAGTACTTC. Translation gives CAWSGSAQETQYF.

In this sample, this clone turned up a few times. This chain connects TRBV27 to TRBJ2-7; D gene uncertain. Trimming left V 4 bases short and J 6 bases short, with 7 bases between. Germline loops: CDR1 MNHEY, CDR2 SMNVEV (reference sequence). CDR3 length equals 11 residues. CDR3: CASSSLREQYF. CDR3 nucleotides: TGTGCCAGCAGTTCCCTCCGCGAGCAGTACTTC.

This clone has a handful of counts. V gene TRBV9 combines with J gene TRBJ2-1, with 11 bases aligning to TRBD2. CDR3 length: 17 residues. Germline trimming cut 0 bases from V and 3 bases from J; bases unmatched to any gene: 5. The germline gives CDR1 SGDLS, CDR2 YYNGEE. The CDR3 DNA follows: TGTGCCAGCAGCGTAGCGCTGGGGACTAGCGGCTACAATGAGCAGTTCTTC. Residues: CASSVALGTSGYNEQFF.

Of note for this clone: This sample includes further DNA sequences coding for the same CDR3. The chain carries TRBV7-9 and TRBJ1-1; D unresolved. The CDR3 has 14 residues. With 1 base removed from V and 1 base from J, the gap between germline ends came to 7 bases. The germline V gene has CDR1 SEHNR and CDR2 FQNEAQ (reference sequence). CDR3 sequence reads: CASSLGTANTEAFF. In DNA form, the CDR3 reads TGTGCCAGCAGCTTAGGTACAGCGAACACTGAAGCTTTCTTT.

V gene TRBV15 combines with J gene TRBJ2-5; the match to TRBD1 covers 7 bases. The V gene's germline CDR1 is LNHNV and CDR2 YYDKDF (reference sequence). This CDR3 is 14 amino acids long. The V gene end was trimmed by 1 base and the J gene end by 2 bases; junction bases not matched to a gene: 1. The CDR3 DNA reads TGTGCCACCAGCAGAGGGGGACAGCAAGAGACCCAGTACTTC. This codes for CATSRGGQQETQYF. The variable domain in full, completed from reference TRBV15 and TRBJ2-5, reads DAMVIQNPRYQVTQFGKPVTLSCSQTLNHNVMYWYQQKSSQAPKLLFHYYDKDFNNEADTPDNFQSRRPNTSFCFLDIRSPGLGDTAMYLCATSRGGQQETQYFGPGTRLLVL.